This record looks at one T cell receptor beta chain sequence and its context. Its recognized antigen is unknown. A read error may produce the germline difference seen at one junction end. Starting from roughly 540 ng total RNA, TCRbeta-specific cDNA was produced by reverse transcription with a constant-region primer and ProtoScript II reverse transcriptase. TCRbeta libraries were built with three nested multiplex PCR rounds, a slightly modified ARM-PCR procedure. Each of the first two PCR rounds ran for nine to eleven cycles and used multiplex TRBV1-TRBV30 forward primers together with a Cbeta reverse primer. Sample barcodes and Illumina adapters were added in a final 25-cycle PCR using Deep VentR polymerase. Before sequencing, amplicons between 200 and 500 bp were purified from gel using a QIAquick gel extraction kit. An Illumina HiSeq 2500 was used to sequence the TCRbeta amplicons, generating 250-bp paired-end reads. The source study handled its data this way. To recover full CDR3 sequences, reads were quality-trimmed using Trimmomatic v0.33 and paired reads were then merged using FLASH v1.2.11. V, D and J germline segments were assigned to the rearranged TCRbeta sequences by MiGEC v1.2.1b. Clonotype statistics and Shannon-Wiener diversity indices were calculated with VDJtools v1.0.0. Except for diversity analysis, only each sample's 250 most abundant clonotypes were used in subsequent analyses to reduce sampling bias. TCRdb trimmed the raw reads at Q25, called clones with MiXCR and kept productive beta chains. One record per CDR3 amino acid sequence lists the most common genes and DNA. The V and J calls, along with clone size, are taken from TCRdb and not from the paper's own processing. A total of about 78,000 distinct CDR3 sequences appear in this sample, over 70% of them only once. 12% to 15% of the sample goes to the ten largest clones.

In the germline V gene, CDR1 corresponds to WSHSY and CDR2 to SAAADI. The CDR3 measures 14 amino acids from cysteine to phenylalanine. Kept here is only the CDR3 DNA, which spans 42 bases and is read in frame from base 1. The sample originates from a study of tumor-infiltrating lymphocytes in primary liver carcinoma (dated by TCRdb to about 2017). For context, the study as a whole: Hepatocellular carcinoma (four) or combined HCC and intrahepatic cholangiocarcinoma (one) was present in the five patients, who were three men and two women aged 30 to 69 years. The five patients had tumors staged T1-T3 N0M0, with maximum diameters ranging from about 4 to 11 cm. Roughly 3.5 to 7.5 million productive TCRbeta reads were obtained per sample, and no significant difference in read depth was found between tissue types. The study combined TCRbeta repertoire sequencing, expression microarrays and whole-exome sequencing across five regions of each liver tumor, with adjacent normal tissue and blood. TCRbeta repertoire sequencing covered 35 or so specimens from 5 patients: roughly 25 tumor regions, 5 adjacent noncancerous liver tissues and 5 peripheral blood samples. To link TCRbeta repertoire diversity to the local molecular phenotype, the 25 tumor region samples were profiled with Agilent mRNA microarrays. High reproducibility was observed for the technical replicate repertoires, with mean shared-clone rates around 0.9 and correlation coefficients above 0.98. Study-wide findings and limitations: The top 250 clones made up a significantly larger repertoire fraction in tumors than in blood (p = 0.039). The study included only four to six patients, and the authors note findings should be validated in a larger study. Because the samples were bulk and unsorted, CD4+ and CD8+ T cell repertoires could not be compared. Pairs of tumor regions showed greater repertoire overlap (mean 36%) than tumor-adjacent pairs (roughly 17%) or tumor-blood pairs (around 15%), which is consistent with antigen-driven expansion. Only about 8-25% of top clones were found in all five regions of a tumor, suggesting spatial heterogeneity of tumor-infiltrating T cells. Because only the TCR beta chain was sequenced and unpaired alpha chains were not captured, true repertoire diversity is likely underestimated.

Total RNA and DNA were co-extracted without cell sorting from 20-30 mg of bulk tissue using the AllPrep DNA/RNA mini kit. Surgical resection was performed in China between 2015 and early 2016 on about 5 patients with histopathologically diagnosed primary liver carcinoma. Patients had chronic HBV infection and were treatment-naive at sampling. Five spatially separated regions were sampled from each tumor: the superior, inferior, left-lateral and right-lateral poles, plus the tumor centre. According to histology, viable tumor cells made up more than 85% of every tumor sample. Fresh tumor and adjacent tissue pieces were bisected; one half was stored in RNAlater at -80°C, the other sent for histology.

The source material was liver tumor tissue from sampling region 4. The cell subset or site tag for this specimen amounts to: tumor region T4, right-lateral pole. The TCR sequence derives from a woman aged 60-70 years with primary liver carcinoma and hepatitis B virus infection. The V gene is TRBV10-2 and the J gene is TRBJ2-7; 9 middle bases align to TRBD2. CDR3 region: CTSSVKAGGFEQYF. Read as DNA, the sequence is TGCACCAGCAGTGTGAAAGCGGGAGGCTTCGAGCAGTACTTC.